Below are 15 T cell receptor beta chains sequenced from a single sample in a study of a mutant IDH1 vaccine in newly diagnosed glioma. The time point is: week 11, during vaccination. Alongside topical imiquimod, each dose of vaccine comprised 300 ug of mutant IDH1 20-mer peptide. These receptors' targets are unknown. Using immunoSEQ multiplex PCR, the repertoire was profiled, and TCRdb retains in-frame clones only, with some absent. This sample has around 120,000 clones, with just under 80% found just once. Sequenced here: PBMCs, sampled from a glioma patient whose treatment included an IDH1 peptide vaccine. All receptors derive from a man in his forties with glioma.

This chain joins TRBV5-6 and TRBJ2-1; 7 positions agree with TRBD2. CDR1 is SGHDT, CDR2 YYEEEE, per germline. The CDR3 runs to 17 residues. Trimming cost V 0 bases and J 1 base; bases outside gene matches: 7. The CDR3 here is CASSLENLAESYNEQFF. CDR3 DNA sequence: TGTGCCAGCAGCTTGGAAAACCTAGCGGAATCCTACAATGAGCAGTTCTTC.

This clone was picked up a small number of times. The V and J genes are TRBV29-1 and TRBJ1-1; TRBD1 matches 10 bases. Germline V CDR1 and CDR2: SQVTM, ANQGSEA. V trimming: 4 bases; J trimming: 5 bases; junction bases outside the gene matches: 4. The CDR3 loop spans 13 amino acids. As DNA, the CDR3 is TGCAGCGTTGTACGGACAGGGGGGACTGAAGCTTTCTTT. Protein sequence: CSVVRTGGTEAFF.

The chain joins TRBV7-8 to TRBJ1-2; D gene ambiguous. V shed 3 bases and J shed 2 bases, with 13 bases lying between them. From germline, CDR1 is SGHVS and CDR2 FQNEAQ. The CDR3 covers 15 residues. CDR3 amino acids: CASSLKGLANYGYTF. Written as DNA, the CDR3 is TGTGCCAGCAGCTTGAAGGGATTAGCAAACTATGGCTACACCTTC.

The chain recombines TRBV4-3 with TRBJ2-1; 8 nucleotides match TRBD2. The CDR3 extends over 16 amino acids. Losses at the gene ends were 1 base for V and 3 bases for J; bases not matched to a gene: 5. Germline V gene data show CDR1 as LGHNA and CDR2 as YSLEER. CDR3 DNA sequence: TGCGCCAGCAGCCAAGGAAATAGCGGGGACTACAATGAGCAGTTCTTC. Translating gives CASSQGNSGDYNEQFF.

There are a few counts of this clone. The chain links TRBV6-6 to TRBJ2-2; 8 bases line up with TRBD2. J was trimmed by 7 bases and V by 11 bases; bases with no gene match: 0. The V gene's germline CDR1 is MNHNY and CDR2 SVGAGI (reference sequence). The CDR3 consists of 10 residues. CDR3 nucleotides: TGTGCCGCGGGGGGCGGGGAGCTGTTTTTT. It encodes CAAGGGELFF.

The CDR3 loop is CASRGPSGSEQYF. CDR3 in DNA: TGTGCCAGCCGGGGGCCCTCGGGCTCCGAGCAGTACTTC. The gene calls are TRBV14 and TRBJ2-7; D may match TRBD1 or TRBD2 (6 bases each). Germline CDR1 reads SGHDN; CDR2 reads FVKESK. CDR3 length: 13 amino acids. V lost 8 bases, J lost 6 bases, and 17 bases lay in between.

The chain carries TRBV6-1 and TRBJ2-7; D remains ambiguous. Trimming stripped 1 base from V and 6 bases from J, with 13 bases between. Germline-derived CDR1 and CDR2 are MNHNS and SASEGT. The CDR3 is 14 amino acids. The CDR3: CASSEGQGSSEQYF. The CDR3 DNA is TGTGCCAGCAGTGAAGGTCAAGGGTCATCCGAGCAGTACTTC.

The chain carries TRBV4-2 and TRBJ2-7, with 13 bases aligning to TRBD2. Germline V lookup: CDR1 LGHNA, CDR2 YNFKEQ. With 4 bases clipped from V and 6 bases from J, the junction kept 6 bases outside the gene matches. This CDR3 comprises 15 residues. The CDR3 loop is CASSLGTSGAGEQYF. CDR3 nucleotide sequence: TGTGCCAGCAGCCTAGGGACTAGCGGGGCGGGCGAGCAGTACTTC.

The chain has TRBV19 and TRBJ2-5; no reliable D call. CDR3 length: 16 amino acids. V lost 1 base to trimming and J lost 4 bases, with 16 bases between them. Germline assignment: CDR1 LNHDA and CDR2 SQIVND (reference sequence). This chain's CDR3 is CASSIGGNPTGETQYF. CDR3 bases: TGTGCCAGTAGTATAGGAGGCAACCCAACGGGAGAGACCCAGTACTTC.

This clone was picked up a small number of times. This chain links TRBV5-1 with TRBJ1-1; tentative D call: TRBD1 (6 bases). The CDR3 extends over 13 amino acids. V was trimmed by 2 bases and J by 6 bases, leaving 11 bases between them. Germline V lookup: CDR1 SGHRS, CDR2 YFSETQ. The CDR3: CASSFRGNAEAFF. The CDR3 nucleotides are TGCGCCAGCAGCTTCAGGGGTAACGCTGAAGCTTTCTTT.

The V and J genes are TRBV5-4 and TRBJ2-3; TRBD1 aligns across 7 bases. The CDR3 spans 14 residues. Germline assignment: CDR1 SGHNT and CDR2 YYREEE (reference sequence). Trimming took 4 bases from V and 2 from J; bases not matched to a gene: 4. The CDR3 loop is CASSPGTATDTQYF. For the CDR3, the DNA is TGTGCCAGCAGCCCCGGGACAGCCACAGATACGCAGTATTTT.

This clone has a single count. The V and J genes are TRBV7-8 and TRBJ1-5, with 8 nucleotides matching TRBD1. The length of the CDR3 is 16 residues. Germline-derived CDR1 and CDR2 are SGHVS and FQNEAQ. V dropped 0 bases and J dropped 7; count of bases not matched to a gene: 8. The CDR3 region is CASSLAGRGPGQPQHF. DNA for the CDR3: TGTGCCAGCAGCTTAGCGGGCAGGGGGCCGGGACAGCCCCAGCATTTT.

This chain joins TRBV28 and TRBJ2-7; no clear D. The CDR3 length is 13 residues. Trimming took 2 bases from V and 6 from J, leaving 11 bases between them. CDR1 and CDR2 from the germline V gene are MDHEN and SYDVKM. The CDR3 spells CASSLAPSLEQYF. CDR3 sequence (DNA): TGTGCCAGCAGTTTAGCGCCGTCCCTCGAGCAGTACTTC.

The chain links TRBV7-2 to TRBJ1-5; D is perhaps TRBD1 (5 bases). V was clipped by 5 bases and J by 2 bases, with 16 bases between them. The CDR3 length is 16 residues. The germline V gene encodes CDR1 SGHTA and CDR2 FQGNSA. As DNA, the CDR3 is TGTGCCAGCAGCCCGGGGGGGGGAGGTGGCAATCAGCCCCAGCATTTT. This gives the protein CASSPGGGGGNQPQHF.

The chain employs TRBV27 and TRBJ2-3; a possible D gene is TRBD2 (7 bases). Per the germline V gene, CDR1 is MNHEY and CDR2 is SMNVEV (reference sequence). V lost 1 base and J 5 bases, leaving 13 bases between the germline ends. This CDR3 spans 15 amino acids. CDR3 sequence: CASSLLAGAGDTQYF. In DNA form, the CDR3 reads TGTGCCAGCAGTTTATTGGCGGGGGCCGGAGATACGCAGTATTTT.